This T cell receptor beta chain was captured in a study of molecular identifiers for immune sequencing clone quantification. TCRdb analysed the PCR reads with MiXCR anew, one entry per CDR3 protein. The data show more than 250,000 distinct CDR3 sequences, roughly a fifth seen once. In germline, CDR1 is LGHNA, CDR2 YSLEER. This CDR3 is 16 amino acids long. The V end lost 2 bases, the J end lost 4 bases, and 17 bases lay between the germline ends. The clonotype was recovered from a human donor in good health. Some libraries in this study had Jurkat cell RNA spiked in. This chain uses TRBV4-3 with TRBJ1-2, with D hard to call. Specimen: naive CD8+ T cells from blood, with Jurkat cell RNA spiked in. Subset indicated: FACS-sorted CD8+CD4-CCR7+CD45RA+ naive T cells. The CDR3: CASSQNSLSTVYGYTF. CDR3 sequence (DNA): TGCGCCAGCAGCCAAAACTCTTTAAGCACCGTCTATGGCTACACCTTC.